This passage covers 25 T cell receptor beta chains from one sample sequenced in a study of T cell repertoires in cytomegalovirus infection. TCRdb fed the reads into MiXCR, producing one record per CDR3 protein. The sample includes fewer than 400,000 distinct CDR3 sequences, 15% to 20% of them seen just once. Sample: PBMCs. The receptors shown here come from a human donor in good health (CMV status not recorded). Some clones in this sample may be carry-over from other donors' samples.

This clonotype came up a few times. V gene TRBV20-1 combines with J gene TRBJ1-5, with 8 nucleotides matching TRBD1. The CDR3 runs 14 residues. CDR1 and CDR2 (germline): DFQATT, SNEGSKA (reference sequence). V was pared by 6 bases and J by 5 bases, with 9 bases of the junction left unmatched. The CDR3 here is CSASTGAEDQPQHF. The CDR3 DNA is TGCAGTGCATCGACAGGGGCCGAAGATCAGCCCCAGCATTTT.

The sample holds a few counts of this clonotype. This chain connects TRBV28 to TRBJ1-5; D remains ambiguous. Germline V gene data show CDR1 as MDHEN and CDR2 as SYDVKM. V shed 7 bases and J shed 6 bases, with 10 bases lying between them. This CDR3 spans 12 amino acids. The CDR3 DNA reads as TGTGCCAGCACCTCGACGCGTCAGCCCCAGCATTTT. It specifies CASTSTRQPQHF.

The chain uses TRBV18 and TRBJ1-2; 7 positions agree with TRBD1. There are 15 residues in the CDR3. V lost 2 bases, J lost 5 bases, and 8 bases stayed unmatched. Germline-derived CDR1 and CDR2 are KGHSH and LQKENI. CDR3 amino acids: CASSPRTGGQYGYTF. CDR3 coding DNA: TGTGCCAGCTCACCAAGGACAGGCGGGCAATATGGCTACACCTTC.

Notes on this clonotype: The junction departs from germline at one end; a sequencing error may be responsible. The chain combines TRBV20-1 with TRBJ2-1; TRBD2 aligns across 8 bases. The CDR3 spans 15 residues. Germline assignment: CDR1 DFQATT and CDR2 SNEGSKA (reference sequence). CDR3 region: CRARLPIAGWGEQFF. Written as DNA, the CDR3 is TGCAGAGCTAGATTGCCCATAGCGGGATGGGGTGAGCAGTTCTTC.

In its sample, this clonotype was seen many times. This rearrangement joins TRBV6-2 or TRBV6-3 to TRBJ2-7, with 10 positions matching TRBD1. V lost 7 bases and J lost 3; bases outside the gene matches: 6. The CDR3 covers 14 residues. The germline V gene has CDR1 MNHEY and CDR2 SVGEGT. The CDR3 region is CASTTGTGVYEQYF. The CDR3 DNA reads TGTGCCAGCACCACGGGGACAGGGGTCTACGAGCAGTACTTC.

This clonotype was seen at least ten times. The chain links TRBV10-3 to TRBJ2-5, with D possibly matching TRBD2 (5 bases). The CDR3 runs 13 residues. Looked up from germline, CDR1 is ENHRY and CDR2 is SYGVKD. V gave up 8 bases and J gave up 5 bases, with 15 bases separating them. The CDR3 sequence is CAIGERSGETQYF. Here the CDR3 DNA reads TGTGCCATCGGGGAGAGGTCGGGGGAGACCCAGTACTTC.

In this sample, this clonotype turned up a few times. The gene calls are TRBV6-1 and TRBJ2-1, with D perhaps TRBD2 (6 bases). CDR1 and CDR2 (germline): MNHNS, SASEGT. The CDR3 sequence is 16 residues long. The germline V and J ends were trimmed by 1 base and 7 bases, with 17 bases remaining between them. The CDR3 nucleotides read TGTGCCAGCAGTGAAGTTTTGGGAGGCTTTGATAATGAGCAGTTCTTC. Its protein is CASSEVLGGFDNEQFF.

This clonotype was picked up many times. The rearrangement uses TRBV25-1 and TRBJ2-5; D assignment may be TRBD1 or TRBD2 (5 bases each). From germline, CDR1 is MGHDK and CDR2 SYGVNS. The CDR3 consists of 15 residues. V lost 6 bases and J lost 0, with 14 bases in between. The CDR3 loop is CASREPGTHQETQYF. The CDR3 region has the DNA TGTGCCAGCAGAGAGCCCGGGACCCACCAAGAGACCCAGTACTTC.

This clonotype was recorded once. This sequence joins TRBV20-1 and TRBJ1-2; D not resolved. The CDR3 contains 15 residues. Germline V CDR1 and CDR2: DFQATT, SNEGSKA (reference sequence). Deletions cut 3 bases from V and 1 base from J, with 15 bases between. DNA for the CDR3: TGCAGTGCTAGTTCCCCCCCGGGCAGTAACTATGGCTACACCTTC. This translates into CSASSPPGSNYGYTF.

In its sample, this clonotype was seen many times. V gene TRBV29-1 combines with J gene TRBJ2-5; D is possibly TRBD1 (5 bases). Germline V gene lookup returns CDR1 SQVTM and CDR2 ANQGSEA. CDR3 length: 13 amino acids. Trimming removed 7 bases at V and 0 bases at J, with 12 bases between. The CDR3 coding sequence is TGCAGCGGATCAAAGGGGAACCAAGAGACCCAGTACTTC. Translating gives CSGSKGNQETQYF. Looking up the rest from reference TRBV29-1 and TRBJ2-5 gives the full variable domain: SAVISQKPSRDICQRGTSLTIQCQVDSQVTMMFWYRQQPGQSLTLIATANQGSEATYESGFVIDKFPISRPNLTFSTLTVSNMSPEDSSIYLCSGSKGNQETQYFGPGTRLLVL.

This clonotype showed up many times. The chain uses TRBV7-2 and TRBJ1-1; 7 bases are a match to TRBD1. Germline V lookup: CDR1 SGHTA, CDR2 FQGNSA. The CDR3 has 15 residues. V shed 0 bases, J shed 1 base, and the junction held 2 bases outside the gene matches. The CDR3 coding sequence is TGTGCCAGCAGCTTAGCCGGGACAGCGAACACTGAAGCTTTCTTT. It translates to CASSLAGTANTEAFF.

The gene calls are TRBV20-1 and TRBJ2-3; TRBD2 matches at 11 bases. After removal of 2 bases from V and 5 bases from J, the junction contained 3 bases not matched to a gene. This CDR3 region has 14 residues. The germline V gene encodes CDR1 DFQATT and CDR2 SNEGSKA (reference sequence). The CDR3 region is CSARLAGGIDTQYF. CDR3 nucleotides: TGCAGTGCTAGACTAGCGGGGGGCATAGATACGCAGTATTTT.

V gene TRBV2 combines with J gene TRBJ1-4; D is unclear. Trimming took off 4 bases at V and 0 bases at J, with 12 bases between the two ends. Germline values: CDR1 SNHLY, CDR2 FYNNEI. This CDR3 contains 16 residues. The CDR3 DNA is TGTGCCAGCAGTGTACAGCCTCTCGCAACTAATGAAAAACTGTTTTTT. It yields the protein CASSVQPLATNEKLFF.

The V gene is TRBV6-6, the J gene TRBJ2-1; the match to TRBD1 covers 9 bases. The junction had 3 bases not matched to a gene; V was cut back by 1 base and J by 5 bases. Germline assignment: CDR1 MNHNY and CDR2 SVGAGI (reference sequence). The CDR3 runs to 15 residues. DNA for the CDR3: TGTGCCAGCAGTTACTACAGGGGGCCCCACAATGAGCAGTTCTTC. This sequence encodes CASSYYRGPHNEQFF.

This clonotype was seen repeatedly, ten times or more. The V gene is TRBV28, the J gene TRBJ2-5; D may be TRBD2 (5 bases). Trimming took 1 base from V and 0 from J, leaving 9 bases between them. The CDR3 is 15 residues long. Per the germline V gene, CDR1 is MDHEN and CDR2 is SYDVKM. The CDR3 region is CASSLSGFNQETQYF. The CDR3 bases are TGTGCCAGCAGTTTATCGGGGTTTAACCAAGAGACCCAGTACTTC.

The CDR3 region has the DNA TGCGCCAGCAGCCAAATCTGGGGCAATCAGCCCCAGCATTTT. Its protein product is CASSQIWGNQPQHF. The chain recombines TRBV4-1 with TRBJ1-5; D is unclear. CDR1 MGHRA and CDR2 YSYEKL come from the germline V gene. This CDR3 has 14 amino acids. Deletions cut 2 bases from V and 2 bases from J, with 7 bases between.

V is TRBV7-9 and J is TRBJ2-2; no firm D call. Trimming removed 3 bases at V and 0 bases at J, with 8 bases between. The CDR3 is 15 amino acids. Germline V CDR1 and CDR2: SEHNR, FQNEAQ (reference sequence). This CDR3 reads CASSLQPANTGELFF. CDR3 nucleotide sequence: TGTGCCAGCAGCTTGCAACCTGCGAACACCGGGGAGCTGTTTTTT.

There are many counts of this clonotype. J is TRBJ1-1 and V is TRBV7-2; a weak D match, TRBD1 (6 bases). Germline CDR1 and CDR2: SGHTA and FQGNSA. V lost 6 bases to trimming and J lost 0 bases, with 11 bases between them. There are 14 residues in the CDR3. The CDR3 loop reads CASRLDRLNTEAFF. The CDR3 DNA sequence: TGTGCCAGCAGACTGGACAGATTGAACACTGAAGCTTTCTTT.

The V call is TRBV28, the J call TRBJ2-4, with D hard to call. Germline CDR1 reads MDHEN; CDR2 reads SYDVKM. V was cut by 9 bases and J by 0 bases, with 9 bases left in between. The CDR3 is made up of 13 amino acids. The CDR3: CASREIAKNIQYF. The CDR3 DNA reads TGTGCCAGTCGAGAGATAGCCAAAAACATTCAGTACTTC.

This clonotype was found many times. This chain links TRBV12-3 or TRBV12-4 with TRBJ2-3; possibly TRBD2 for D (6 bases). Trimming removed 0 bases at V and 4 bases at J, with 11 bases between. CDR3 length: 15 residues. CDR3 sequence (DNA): TGTGCCAGCAGTTTAGCGGGGGGAGATTCAGATACGCAGTATTTT. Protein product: CASSLAGGDSDTQYF.

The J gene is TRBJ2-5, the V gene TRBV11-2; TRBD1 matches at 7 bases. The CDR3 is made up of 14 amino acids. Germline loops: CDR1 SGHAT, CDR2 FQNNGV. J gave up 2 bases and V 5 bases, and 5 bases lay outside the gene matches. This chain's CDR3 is CASSRGQTQETQYF. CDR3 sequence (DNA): TGTGCCAGCAGCCGGGGACAGACTCAAGAGACCCAGTACTTC.

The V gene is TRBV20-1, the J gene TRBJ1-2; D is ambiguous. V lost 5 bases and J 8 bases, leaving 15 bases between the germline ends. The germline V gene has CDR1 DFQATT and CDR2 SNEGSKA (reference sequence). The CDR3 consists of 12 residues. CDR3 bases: TGCAGTGCTGGGGATGGAGAGGGAGGCTACACCTTC. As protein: CSAGDGEGGYTF.

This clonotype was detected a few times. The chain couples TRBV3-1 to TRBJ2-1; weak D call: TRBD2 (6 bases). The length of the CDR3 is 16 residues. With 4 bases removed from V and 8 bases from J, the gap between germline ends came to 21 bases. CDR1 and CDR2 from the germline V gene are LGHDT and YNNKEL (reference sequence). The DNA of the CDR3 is TGTGCCAGCAGCCCGGGGTTGGGGGGTCTTTCGGATGAGCAGTTCTTC. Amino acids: CASSPGLGGLSDEQFF.

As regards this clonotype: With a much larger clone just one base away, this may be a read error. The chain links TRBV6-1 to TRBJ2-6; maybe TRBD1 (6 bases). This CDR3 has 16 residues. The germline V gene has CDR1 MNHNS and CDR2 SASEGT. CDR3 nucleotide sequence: TGTTCCAGCAGTTACGCGACAGGTTCTGGGGCCAACGTCCTGACTTTC. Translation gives CSSSYATGSGANVLTF.

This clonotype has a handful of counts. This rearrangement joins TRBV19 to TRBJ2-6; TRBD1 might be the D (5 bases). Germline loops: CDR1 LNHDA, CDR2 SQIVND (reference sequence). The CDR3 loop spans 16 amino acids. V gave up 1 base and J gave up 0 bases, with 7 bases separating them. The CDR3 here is CASSIATVSGANVLTF. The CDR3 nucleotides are TGTGCCAGTAGTATAGCGACAGTCTCTGGGGCCAACGTCCTGACTTTC.